The T cell receptor (beta chain) described here comes from a study of metastatic and nonmetastatic thyroid tumors. Study overall: The comparison covered peripheral blood and tumor or nodule tissue in malignant and benign thyroid patients. Findings of the study overall: Malignant thyroid tumors reportedly had TCR beta diversity that was significantly higher than in benign nodules, in blood and tumor.

This clone was recorded many times. The antigen remains undetermined. Authors' processing steps: A distant-metastasis classifier for papillary thyroid cancer was built using CDR3 differences across clinicopathological groups. TCRdb reanalyzed the PCR reads via MiXCR. The V and J calls and clone size come from TCRdb's table, not from the authors' own analysis. Of about 20,000 clones in the sample, under 30% were seen once. Thyroid surgery took place with no prior treatment in any patient. The material sequenced was tumor tissue. The TCR sequence derives from a male donor with papillary thyroid cancer or a benign thyroid nodule (not recorded which). Some clones in this sample may be carry-over from other donors' samples.

The DNA of the CDR3 is TGTGCCAGCACCAACCTAGGGACAGATACGCAGTATTTT. Protein sequence: CASTNLGTDTQYF. J is TRBJ2-3 and V is TRBV12-3 or TRBV12-4; no firm D call. V lost 7 bases to trimming and J lost 3 bases, with 11 bases between them. This CDR3 is built from 13 residues.